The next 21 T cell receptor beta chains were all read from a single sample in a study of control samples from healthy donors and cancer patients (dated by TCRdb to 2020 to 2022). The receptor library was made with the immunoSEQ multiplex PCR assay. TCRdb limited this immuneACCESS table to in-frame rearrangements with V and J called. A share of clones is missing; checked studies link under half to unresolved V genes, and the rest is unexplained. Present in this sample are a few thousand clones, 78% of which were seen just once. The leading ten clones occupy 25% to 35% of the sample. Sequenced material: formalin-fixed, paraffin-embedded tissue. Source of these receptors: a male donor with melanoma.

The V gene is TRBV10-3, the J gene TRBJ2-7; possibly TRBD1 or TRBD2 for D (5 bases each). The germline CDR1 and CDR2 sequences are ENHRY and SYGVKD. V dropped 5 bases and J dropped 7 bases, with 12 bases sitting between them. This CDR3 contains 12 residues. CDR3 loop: CAISTGLWEQYF. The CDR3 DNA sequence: TGTGCCATCAGTACGGGGCTGTGGGAGCAGTACTTC.

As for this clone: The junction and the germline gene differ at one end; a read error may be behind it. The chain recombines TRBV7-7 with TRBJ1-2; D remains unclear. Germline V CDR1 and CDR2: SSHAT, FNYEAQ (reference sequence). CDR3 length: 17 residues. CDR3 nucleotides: TGTGCTAGCAGCTTAGAGGCAGAAGGCTGGCGCGGCTATGGCTACACCTTC. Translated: CASSLEAEGWRGYGYTF.

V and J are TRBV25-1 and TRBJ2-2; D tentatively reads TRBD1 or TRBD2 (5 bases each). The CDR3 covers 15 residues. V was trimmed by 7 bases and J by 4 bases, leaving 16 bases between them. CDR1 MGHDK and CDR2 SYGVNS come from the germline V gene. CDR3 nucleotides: TGTGCCAGCATCCCGCCGGGGCCGGGCACCGGGGAGCTGTTTTTT. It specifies CASIPPGPGTGELFF.

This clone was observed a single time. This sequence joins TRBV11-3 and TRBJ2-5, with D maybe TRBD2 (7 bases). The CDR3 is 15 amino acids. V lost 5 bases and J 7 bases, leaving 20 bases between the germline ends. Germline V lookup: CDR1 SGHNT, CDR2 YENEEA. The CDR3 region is CASSPLRGAGMTQYF. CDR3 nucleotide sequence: TGTGCCAGCAGCCCCCTCCGGGGGGCAGGAATGACCCAGTACTTC.

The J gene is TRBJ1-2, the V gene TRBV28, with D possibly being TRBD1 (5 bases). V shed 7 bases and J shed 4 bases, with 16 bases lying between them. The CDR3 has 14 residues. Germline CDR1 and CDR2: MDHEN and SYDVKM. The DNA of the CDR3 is TGTGCCAGCACCCCAGAGACAGCCGTCTATGGCTACACCTTC. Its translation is CASTPETAVYGYTF.

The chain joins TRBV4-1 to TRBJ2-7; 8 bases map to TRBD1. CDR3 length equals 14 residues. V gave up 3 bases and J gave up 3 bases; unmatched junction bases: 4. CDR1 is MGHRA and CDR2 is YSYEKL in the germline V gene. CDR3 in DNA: TGCGCCAGCAGCCACGCGACAGGGGTCTACGAGCAGTACTTC. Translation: CASSHATGVYEQYF.

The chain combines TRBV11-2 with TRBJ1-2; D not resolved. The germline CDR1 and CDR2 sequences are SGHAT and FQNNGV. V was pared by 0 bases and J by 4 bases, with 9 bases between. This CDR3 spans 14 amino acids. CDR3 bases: TGTGCCAGCAGCTTAGAAGGCAGCGGCTATGGCTACACCTTC. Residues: CASSLEGSGYGYTF.

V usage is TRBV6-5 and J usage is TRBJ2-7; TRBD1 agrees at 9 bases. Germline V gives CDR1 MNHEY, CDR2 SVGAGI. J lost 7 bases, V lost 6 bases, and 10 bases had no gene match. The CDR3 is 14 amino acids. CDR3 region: CASRSGTGTGEQYF. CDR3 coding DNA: TGTGCCAGCAGATCCGGGACAGGGACGGGAGAGCAGTACTTC.

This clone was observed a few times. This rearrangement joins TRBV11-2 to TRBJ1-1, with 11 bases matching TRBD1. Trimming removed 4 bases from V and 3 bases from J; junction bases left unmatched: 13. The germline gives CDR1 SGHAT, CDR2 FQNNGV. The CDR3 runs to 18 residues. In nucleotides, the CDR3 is TGTGCCAGCAGCTCCTACCCGGGACAGGGGGTGCGGCACACTGAAGCTTTCTTT. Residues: CASSSYPGQGVRHTEAFF.

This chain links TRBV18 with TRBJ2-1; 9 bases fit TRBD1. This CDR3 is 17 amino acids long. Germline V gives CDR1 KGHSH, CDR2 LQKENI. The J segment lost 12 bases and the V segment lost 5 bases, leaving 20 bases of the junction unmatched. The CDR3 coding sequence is TGTGCCAGCTCAGGGGTCACAGGACAGGGGCGACGCCGCGGGCAGTTCTTC. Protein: CASSGVTGQGRRRGQFF. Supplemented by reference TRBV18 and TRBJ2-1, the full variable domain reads NAGVMQNPRHLVRRRGQEARLRCSPMKGHSHVYWYRQLPEEGLKFMVYLQKENIIDESGMPKERFSAEFPKEGPSILRIQQVVRGDSAAYFCASSGVTGQGRRRGQFFGPGTRLTVL.

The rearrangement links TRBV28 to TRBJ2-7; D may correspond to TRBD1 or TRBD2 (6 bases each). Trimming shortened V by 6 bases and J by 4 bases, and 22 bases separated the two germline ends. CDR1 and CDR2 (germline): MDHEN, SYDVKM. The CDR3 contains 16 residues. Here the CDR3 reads CASSLPRGGIGYEQYF. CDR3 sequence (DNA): TGTGCCAGCAGCCTTCCCAGGGGCGGGATTGGGTACGAGCAGTACTTC.

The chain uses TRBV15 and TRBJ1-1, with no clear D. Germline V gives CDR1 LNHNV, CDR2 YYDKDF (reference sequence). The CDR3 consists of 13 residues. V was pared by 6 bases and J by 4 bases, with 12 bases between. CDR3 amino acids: CATRSEGFTEAFF. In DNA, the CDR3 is TGTGCCACCAGAAGCGAGGGATTCACTGAAGCTTTCTTT.

The CDR3 loop is CASSLSTGDTQYF. In nucleotides, the CDR3 is TGTGCCAGCAGTTTATCCACGGGGGACACGCAGTATTTT. This rearrangement joins TRBV27 to TRBJ2-3, with a tentative D call TRBD2 (6 bases). Germline V gives CDR1 MNHEY, CDR2 SMNVEV (reference sequence). The CDR3 loop spans 13 amino acids. Trimming pared 0 bases from V and 9 bases from J, leaving 10 bases between.

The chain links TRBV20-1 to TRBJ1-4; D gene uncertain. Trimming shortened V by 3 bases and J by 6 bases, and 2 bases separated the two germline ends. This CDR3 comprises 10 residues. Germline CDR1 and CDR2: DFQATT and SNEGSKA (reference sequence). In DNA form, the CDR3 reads TGCAGTGCTAGGGATGAAAAACTGTTTTTT. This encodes CSARDEKLFF.

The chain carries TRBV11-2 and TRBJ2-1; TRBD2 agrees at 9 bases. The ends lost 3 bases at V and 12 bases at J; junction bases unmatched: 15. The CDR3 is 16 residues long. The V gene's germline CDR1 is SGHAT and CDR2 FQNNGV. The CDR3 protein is CASSFFGLAGTVGQFF. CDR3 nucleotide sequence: TGTGCCAGCAGCTTTTTTGGGCTAGCGGGAACCGTTGGGCAGTTCTTC. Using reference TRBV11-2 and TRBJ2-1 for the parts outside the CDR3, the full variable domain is EAGVAQSPRYKIIEKRQSVAFWCNPISGHATLYWYQQILGQGPKLLIQFQNNGVVDDSQLPKDRFSAERLKGVDSTLKIQPAKLEDSAVYLCASSFFGLAGTVGQFFGPGTRLTVL.

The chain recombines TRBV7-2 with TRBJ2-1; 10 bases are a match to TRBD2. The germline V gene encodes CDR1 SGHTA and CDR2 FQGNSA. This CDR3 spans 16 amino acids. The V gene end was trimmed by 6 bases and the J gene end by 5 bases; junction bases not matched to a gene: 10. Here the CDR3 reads CASRSASGLADNEQFF. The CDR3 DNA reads TGTGCCAGCAGATCTGCTTCTGGACTAGCGGACAATGAGCAGTTCTTC.

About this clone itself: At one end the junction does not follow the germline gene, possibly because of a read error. In nucleotides, the CDR3 is TGTGCCAGCTCACCACCGGCTAGAAAAGAGGCCCAGTACTTC. Translated: CASSPPARKEAQYF. The rearrangement links TRBV18 to TRBJ2-5, with no clear D. Germline CDR1 and CDR2: KGHSH and LQKENI. The CDR3 loop spans 14 amino acids. The whole variable domain, remainder taken from reference TRBV18 and TRBJ2-5, is NAGVMQNPRHLVRRRGQEARLRCSPMKGHSHVYWYRQLPEEGLKFMVYLQKENIIDESGMPKERFSAEFPKEGPSILRIQQVVRGDSAAYFCASSPPARKEAQYFGPGTRLLVL.

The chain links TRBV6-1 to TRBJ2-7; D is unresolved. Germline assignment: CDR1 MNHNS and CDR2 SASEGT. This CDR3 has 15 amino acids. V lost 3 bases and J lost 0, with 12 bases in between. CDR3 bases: TGTGCCAGCAGTGACCGACGACCCGGCTCCTACGAGCAGTACTTC. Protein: CASSDRRPGSYEQYF.

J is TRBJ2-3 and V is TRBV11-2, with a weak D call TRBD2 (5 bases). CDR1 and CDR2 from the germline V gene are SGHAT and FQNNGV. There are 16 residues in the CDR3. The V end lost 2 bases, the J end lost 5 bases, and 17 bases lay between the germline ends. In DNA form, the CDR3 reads TGTGCCAGCAGCTTACAAAGCGGAAGTCGTGTAGATACGCAGTATTTT. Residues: CASSLQSGSRVDTQYF.

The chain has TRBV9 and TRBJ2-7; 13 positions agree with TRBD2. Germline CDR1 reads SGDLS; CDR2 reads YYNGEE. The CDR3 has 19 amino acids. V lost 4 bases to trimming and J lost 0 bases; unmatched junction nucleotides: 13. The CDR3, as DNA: TGTGCCAGCAGCCCATATCCCGGGACTAGCGGGATCAGCTCCTACGAGCAGTACTTC. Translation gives CASSPYPGTSGISSYEQYF.

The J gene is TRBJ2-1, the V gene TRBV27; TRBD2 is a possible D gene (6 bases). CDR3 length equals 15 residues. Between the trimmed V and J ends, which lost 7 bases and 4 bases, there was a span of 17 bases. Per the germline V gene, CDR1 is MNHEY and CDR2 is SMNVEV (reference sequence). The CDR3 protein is CASKKVEGRYNEQFF. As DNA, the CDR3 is TGTGCCAGCAAAAAGGTGGAGGGGCGGTACAATGAGCAGTTCTTC.